This T cell receptor (beta chain) stems from a study of T cell clonality in common variable immunodeficiency. Regarding the study as a whole: Reportedly, TCR beta sequences from common variable immunodeficiency showed fewer deletions and N-nucleotide insertions.

This clone was counted ten times or more. Antigen specificity is unknown. Sequencing input was equivalent genomic DNA from CVID and controls. Libraries were prepared by immunoSEQ multiplex PCR; TCRdb keeps only in-frame clonotypes and omits some of them. This sample carries more than 30,000 clones, none of them present only once. Donors gave about 5 to 8 ml heparinized peripheral whole blood. The receptor was isolated from a person aged 18 to 75 in good health. The sample was peripheral blood mononuclear cells.

CDR3 in amino acids: CASRTEAGNTEAFF. The CDR3 DNA, read in part, is TGTGCCAGCAGGACGGAGGCGGGGAACACTGAA. This chain uses TRBV2 with TRBJ1-1; D is ambiguous. Read sequence stops 3 residues before the CDR3 end, and the germline J gene provides the missing end. The V end lost 6 bases, the J end lost 1 base, and 12 bases lay between the germline ends. The CDR3 extends over 14 amino acids. Looked up from germline, CDR1 is SNHLY and CDR2 is FYNNEI.